A single sample is the source of the 5 T cell receptor beta chains below, sequenced in a study of blood T cell repertoires in COVID-19. Method: immunoSEQ multiplex PCR; TCRdb's copy keeps in-frame clones and lacks some. The table lists 300,000 to 400,000 clones, about 90% of them singletons. Sequencing input: peripheral blood. These receptors came from a young woman who had recovered from COVID-19.

The chain links TRBV9 to TRBJ2-3, with TRBD2 identical over 9 bases. Per germline, CDR1 SGDLS and CDR2 YYNGEE. J was trimmed by 7 bases and V by 4 bases; bases with no gene match: 13. This CDR3 has 16 residues. The CDR3 sequence is CASSSQLAGGLYTQYF. The CDR3 coding sequence is TGTGCCAGCAGCAGCCAACTGGCGGGAGGGTTATATACGCAGTATTTT.

The chain combines TRBV7-2 with TRBJ2-1, with a tentative D call TRBD2 (6 bases). The germline V and J ends were trimmed by 5 bases and 8 bases, with 16 bases remaining between them. The germline CDR1 and CDR2 sequences are SGHTA and FQGNSA. The CDR3 length is 14 residues. CDR3 nucleotides: TGTGCCAGCAGCCCTATTCGGGGGATGCATGAGCAGTTCTTC. It is translated as CASSPIRGMHEQFF.

The chain carries TRBV9 and TRBJ1-4, with TRBD1 matching 11 bases. The V segment lost 0 bases and the J segment 0 bases; nucleotides outside the gene matches: 7. The CDR3 is 19 residues long. Germline CDR1 and CDR2: SGDLS and YYNGEE. The CDR3 reads CASSVGRTGGLATNEKLFF. DNA for the CDR3: TGTGCCAGCAGCGTAGGTCGGACAGGGGGCTTAGCAACTAATGAAAAACTGTTTTTT. The whole variable domain, remainder taken from reference TRBV9 and TRBJ1-4, is DSGVTQTPKHLITATGQRVTLRCSPRSGDLSVYWYQQSLDQGLQFLIQYYNGEERAKGNILERFSAQQFPDLHSELNLSSLELGDSALYFCASSVGRTGGLATNEKLFFGSGTQLSVL.

A remark on this clone: Other DNA sequences of this sample code for an identical CDR3. This chain joins TRBV4-3 and TRBJ2-1, with 11 bases aligning to TRBD1. Germline V gene lookup returns CDR1 LGHNA and CDR2 YSLEER. The CDR3 covers 16 residues. The ends lost 2 bases at V and 4 bases at J; junction bases unmatched: 4. CDR3 coding DNA: TGCGCCAGCAGCCAACGGTGGGACAGGGGGTACAATGAGCAGTTCTTC. The encoded protein is CASSQRWDRGYNEQFF.

This chain connects TRBV20-1 to TRBJ1-1; D gene uncertain. The CDR3 covers 11 residues. The germline V and J ends were trimmed by 5 bases and 6 bases, with 10 bases remaining between them. Germline V lookup: CDR1 DFQATT, CDR2 SNEGSKA (reference sequence). This chain's CDR3 is CSAVGRAEAFF. The CDR3 DNA follows: TGCAGTGCTGTTGGGAGGGCTGAAGCTTTCTTT.